These T cell receptor beta chains were read from a single sample in a study of CD8 T cells in Susac syndrome. Using its own MiXCR run on the immunoSEQ multiplex PCR reads, TCRdb lists one record per CDR3 protein. The sample shows some 120,000 distinct CDR3 sequences, 85% to 95% of them seen only once. Material for sequencing was CD4+ T cells from PBMCs. These receptors were taken from a human donor in good health. Each CDR3 is given with its conserved first and last residue. Fields, in order: CDR3 DNA, CDR3 protein, D gene, V gene, clone size, J gene. A D gene is named only where the DNA matches it firmly. Rows give clone size only sometimes, using once, few, many, or a class for an expanded clone.

TGTGCCTGGAGTCTCGGGCGCCGCTACGAGCAGTACTTC CAWSLGRRYEQYF - TRBV30 - TRBJ2-7
TGTGCCAGCAGTCCAGGGTACCAAGAGACCCAGTACTTC CASSPGYQETQYF - TRBV12-3/TRBV12-4 - TRBJ2-5
TGTGCCAGCCGCGGGAGTGGGGCAGATACGCAGTATTTT CASRGSGADTQYF TRBD2 TRBV12-3/TRBV12-4 - TRBJ2-3
TGTGCCAGCAGCTTGAGCAGCGGGAACACCGGGGAGCTGTTTTTT CASSLSSGNTGELFF - TRBV5-4 - TRBJ2-2
TGTGCCAGCAGACCAGACACCCTCACAGATACGCAGTATTTT CASRPDTLTDTQYF - TRBV6-6 - TRBJ2-3
TGTGCCAGCAGGAGGGGGGGGCCGGGCAATCAGCCCCAGCATTTT CASRRGGPGNQPQHF - TRBV2 - TRBJ1-5
TGTGCCAGCAGCTTAGAAACGGGAACTAATGAAAAACTGTTTTTT CASSLETGTNEKLFF - TRBV7-9 - TRBJ1-4
TGTGCCAGCAGCCCGGACAGTAGGTTCTCACCCCTCCACTTT CASSPDSRFSPLHF - TRBV7-9 - TRBJ1-6
TGTGCCAGCAGTTTGTTCCGGACAGACCGCTACGAGCAGTACTTC CASSLFRTDRYEQYF - TRBV12-3/TRBV12-4 - TRBJ2-7
TGTGCCAGCAGTAAAGGGGTTACGGGCAATCAGCCCCAGCATTTT CASSKGVTGNQPQHF - TRBV9 - TRBJ1-5
TGTGCCAGCAGTTCCCTCGGGACAGGGGGCTCCTACGAGCAGTACTTC CASSSLGTGGSYEQYF TRBD1 TRBV27 - TRBJ2-7
TGTGCCAGCGGTGAGCGGACAGGCGATGTCTATGGCTACACCTTC CASGERTGDVYGYTF TRBD1 TRBV2 - TRBJ1-2
TGCAGTGCCATCGACCCCCAAATGAACACAGATACGCAGTATTTT CSAIDPQMNTDTQYF - TRBV20-1 - TRBJ2-3
TGTGCCAGCAGCCAAGCTTCCTACGAGCAGTACTTC CASSQASYEQYF - TRBV3-1 few TRBJ2-7
TGTGCCAGCAGTTTCCCTGTGAGGGGCAGTGAAGCTTTCTTT CASSFPVRGSEAFF - TRBV28 - TRBJ1-1
TGTGCCAGCAGTGGGGGACCCTCAGTTCAGGTGCAGTACTTC CASSGGPSVQVQYF - TRBV25-1 - TRBJ2-7
TGTGCCAGCAGTGCGGGGACTAGCGTCGACAATGAGCAGTTCTTC CASSAGTSVDNEQFF TRBD2 TRBV6-1 - TRBJ2-1
TGTGCCAGCAGCGCAAGATTAGGGGGGTTGACAGATACGCAGTATTTT CASSARLGGLTDTQYF - TRBV7-2 - TRBJ2-3
TGTGCCAGTAGTATGGAAGGGAGAACTGAAGCTTTCTTT CASSMEGRTEAFF - TRBV19 once TRBJ1-1
TGTGCCGGACCAGCAGGGAGCACCATATATTTT CAGPAGSTIYF - TRBV7-4 - TRBJ1-3
TGTGCCAGCTCACCAGGGGAAGGCGCTGAAGCTTTCTTT CASSPGEGAEAFF - TRBV18 - TRBJ1-1
TGTGCCAGCAGCCAAGAAATAGGGACAGGGGGACATGAGCAGTTCTTC CASSQEIGTGGHEQFF TRBD1 TRBV3-1 once TRBJ2-1
TGTGCCAGCAGCCTACAACAGGGGACGCTTTATGGCTACACCTTC CASSLQQGTLYGYTF TRBD1 TRBV7-8 - TRBJ1-2
TGTGCCAGTAGTCCCGGGACAGGGGTTCCCGGGGAGCTGTTTTTT CASSPGTGVPGELFF TRBD1 TRBV19 few TRBJ2-2
TGCAGCGTTGAAGATAGGGGGACACCGCAGTACTTC CSVEDRGTPQYF - TRBV29-1 - TRBJ2-7
TGTGCCAGCAGCCGCGGGACTAGCGGTTCCAATGAGCAGTTCTTC CASSRGTSGSNEQFF TRBD2 TRBV7-3 - TRBJ2-1
TGTGCCTGGAGGCGGACAGGGGGAACTAATGAAAAACTGTTTTTT CAWRRTGGTNEKLFF TRBD1 TRBV30 - TRBJ1-4
TGCGCCAGCAGCTTGGGCCCGATTAGCGGAGGGGGGCAGTACTTC CASSLGPISGGGQYF - TRBV5-1 few TRBJ2-7
TGTGCCAGCAGTTACGCGGGAAGGACCTACGAGCAGTACTTC CASSYAGRTYEQYF - TRBV6-5 - TRBJ2-7